This TCR beta chain was profiled in a study of shared clonotypes between healthy human individuals. Notes on the study in general: The sharing of approximately 4.6% of naive CD4 clonotypes was seen across several donors. What naive subsets generally showed was a larger estimated richness than memory subsets showed.

TCRdb's copy holds only in-frame clones and misses some; the assay was immunoSEQ multiplex PCR. Here the sample spans about 92,000 clones, 68% being singletons. About this clone: What it recognizes is unknown.

With CCR7-negative CD45RA+ TemRA cells, CD45RO+ cells were combined in CD8 memory. Trimming took 5 bases from V and 1 from J, leaving 11 bases between them. This CDR3 contains 14 residues. Germline loops: CDR1 SGHVS, CDR2 FQNEAQ. Sequences were obtained from memory CD8+ T cells sorted from blood. Subset in this sample: CD45RO+ cells pooled with CCR7-negative TemRA cells. The receptor was isolated from a man aged 25 to 40 in good health. The rearrangement uses TRBV7-8 and TRBJ1-2; D may be TRBD1 (5 bases). The CDR3 is CASSLGGGNYGYTF. For the CDR3, the DNA is TGTGCCAGCAGCCTCGGCGGGGGTAACTATGGCTACACCTTC.